Here is one T cell receptor (beta chain) with its context. Its antigen is unidentified. Assay execution took place at the deep level. This table comes from immunoSEQ multiplex PCR, and its TCRdb copy is limited to in-frame clones, with some not included. The sample shows some 470,000 clones, 76% of them seen only once. The data were taken from a study of shared clonotypes between healthy human individuals. General observations from the study: It was expected that sequencing depth would affect clonotype sharing among donors.

Germline V gene sequence: CDR1 MDHEN, CDR2 SYDVKM. V shed 3 bases and J 4 bases; nucleotides not matched to a gene: 6. This CDR3 contains 15 residues. Each of the donors was a healthy adult who was HIV-negative and had not had a recent acute infection or vaccination. Everyone who donated was a Caucasian adult who lived in Nashville, Tennessee. This chain joins TRBV28 and TRBJ2-1; TRBD2 agrees at 7 bases. This TCR came from a woman aged 40 to 50 in good health. Some clones in this sample may be carry-over from other donors' samples. What was sequenced was PBMCs. The CDR3 DNA is TGTGCCAGCAGTTTTAGGGCTAGCGGATACAATGAGCAGTTCTTC. This encodes CASSFRASGYNEQFF.